This T cell receptor beta chain was observed in a study of blood T cell repertoires in COVID-19. Authors' data handling: Amplification of reference gene primers provided the estimated nucleated cell counts. Assay: immunoSEQ multiplex PCR; the TCRdb copy retains only in-frame clones and omits some. V and J calls and clone size follow that table, whereas D and trimming were derived from the DNA. The table shows more than 250,000 clones, with 70% to 90% occurring only once. The cohort comprised adults aged about 18 to 100 years residing in around 25 US areas. Assignment of participants to cohorts was predicated upon participant-reported clinical history. This CDR3 spans 16 amino acids. CDR1 is SEHNR, CDR2 FQNEAQ, per germline (reference sequence). V lost 1 base to trimming and J lost 5 bases, with 15 bases between them.

The receptor was derived from a young woman who had recovered from COVID-19. Sequencing was done on a sample of PBMCs or T cells enriched from blood (not recorded which). The chain links TRBV7-9 to TRBJ1-5; D might be TRBD1 (5 bases). The CDR3 DNA sequence: TGTGCCAGCAGCTTAGAGCGTGGGGGGAGCGATCAGCCCCAGCATTTT. As protein: CASSLERGGSDQPQHF.